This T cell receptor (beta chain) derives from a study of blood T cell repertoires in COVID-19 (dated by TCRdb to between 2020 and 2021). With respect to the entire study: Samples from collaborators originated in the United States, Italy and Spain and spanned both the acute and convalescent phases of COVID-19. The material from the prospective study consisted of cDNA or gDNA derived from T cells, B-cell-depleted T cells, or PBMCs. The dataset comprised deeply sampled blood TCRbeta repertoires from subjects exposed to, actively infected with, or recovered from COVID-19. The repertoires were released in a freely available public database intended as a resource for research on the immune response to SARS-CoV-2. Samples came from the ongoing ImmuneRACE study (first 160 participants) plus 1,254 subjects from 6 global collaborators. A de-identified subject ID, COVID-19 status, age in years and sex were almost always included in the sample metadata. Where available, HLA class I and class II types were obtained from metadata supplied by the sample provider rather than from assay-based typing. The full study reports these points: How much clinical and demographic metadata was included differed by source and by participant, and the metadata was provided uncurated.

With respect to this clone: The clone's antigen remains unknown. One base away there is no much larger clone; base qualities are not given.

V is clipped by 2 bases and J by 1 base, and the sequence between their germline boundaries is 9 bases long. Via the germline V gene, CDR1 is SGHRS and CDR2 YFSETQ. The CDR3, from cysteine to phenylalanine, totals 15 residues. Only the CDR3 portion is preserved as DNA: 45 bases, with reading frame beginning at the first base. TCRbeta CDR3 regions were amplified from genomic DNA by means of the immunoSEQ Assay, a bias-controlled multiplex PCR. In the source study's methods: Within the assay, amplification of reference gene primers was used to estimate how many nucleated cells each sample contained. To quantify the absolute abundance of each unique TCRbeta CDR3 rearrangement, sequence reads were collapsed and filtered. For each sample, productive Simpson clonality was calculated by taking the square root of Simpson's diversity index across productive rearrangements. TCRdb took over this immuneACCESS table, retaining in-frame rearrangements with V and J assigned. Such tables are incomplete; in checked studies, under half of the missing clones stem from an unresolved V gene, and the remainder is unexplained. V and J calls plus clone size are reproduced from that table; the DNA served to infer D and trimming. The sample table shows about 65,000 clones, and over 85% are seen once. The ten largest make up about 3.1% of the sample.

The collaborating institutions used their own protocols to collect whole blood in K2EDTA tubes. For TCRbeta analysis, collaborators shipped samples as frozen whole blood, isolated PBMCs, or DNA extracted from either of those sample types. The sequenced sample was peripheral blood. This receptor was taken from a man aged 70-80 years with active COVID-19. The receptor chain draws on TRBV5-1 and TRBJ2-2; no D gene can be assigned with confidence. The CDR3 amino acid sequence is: CASSFQSGNTGELFF. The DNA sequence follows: TGCGCCAGCAGCTTCCAGTCTGGGAACACCGGGGAGCTGTTTTTT.